One and the same sample provided the 27 T cell receptor beta chains below, sequenced in a study of blood T cell repertoires in COVID-19. TCRdb's table, derived via immunoSEQ multiplex PCR, lists solely in-frame clones and lacks some. The sample has approximately 230,000 clones; about 88% are singletons. Sequencing was carried out using peripheral blood. The receptor set was obtained from a middle-aged woman who had recovered from COVID-19.

The chain links TRBV27 to TRBJ2-2; D unresolved. Germline V CDR1 and CDR2: MNHEY, SMNVEV (reference sequence). The CDR3 is 14 residues long. Deletions cut 7 bases from V and 6 bases from J, with 15 bases between. CDR3 DNA: TGTGCCAGCAAAGCAACACGGCAGGCCGGGGAGCTGTTTTTT. Amino acid sequence: CASKATRQAGELFF.

This chain uses TRBV3-1 (or the pseudogene TRBV3-2) with TRBJ1-4; no firm D call. V shed 1 base and J shed 8 bases, with 20 bases lying between them. Per the germline V gene, CDR1 is LGHDT and CDR2 is YNNKEL (reference sequence). The CDR3 spans 17 residues. CDR3 sequence reads: CASSQGPSSAGWEKLFF. CDR3 DNA: TGTGCCAGCAGCCAAGGACCAAGTAGTGCAGGTTGGGAAAAACTGTTTTTT.

CDR3 nucleotide sequence: TGTGCCAGCAGTGCCCTTATGGGCGATGAAAAACTGTTTTTT. Translating it yields CASSALMGDEKLFF. The V and J genes are TRBV25-1 and TRBJ1-4, with D unresolved. The V gene lost 4 bases and the J gene lost 6 bases, with 12 bases spanning the gap. There are 14 residues in the CDR3. Germline V gene sequence: CDR1 MGHDK, CDR2 SYGVNS.

V gene TRBV9 combines with J gene TRBJ2-3; 12 nucleotides align to TRBD2. The CDR3 is made up of 17 amino acids. The junction had 8 bases not matched to a gene; V was cut back by 4 bases and J by 2 bases. The germline gives CDR1 SGDLS, CDR2 YYNGEE. For the CDR3, the DNA is TGTGCCAGCAGCCCCCTACTAGCGGGGGGTACCACAGATACGCAGTATTTT. It codes for CASSPLLAGGTTDTQYF.

The chain joins TRBV27 to TRBJ1-2; 9 bases are shared with TRBD1. Germline CDR1 reads MNHEY; CDR2 reads SMNVEV (reference sequence). Losses at the gene ends were 4 bases for V and 3 bases for J; bases not matched to a gene: 3. The CDR3 contains 14 residues. CDR3 coding DNA: TGTGCCAGCAGTTCGGGACAGGGCCACTATGGCTACACCTTC. This translates into CASSSGQGHYGYTF.

A few counts support this clone. The same CDR3 is also encoded by other DNA sequences in this sample. The V and J genes are TRBV4-2 and TRBJ1-2, with D perhaps TRBD1 (5 bases). With 0 bases removed from V and 4 bases from J, the gap between germline ends came to 9 bases. Looked up from germline, CDR1 is LGHNA and CDR2 is YNFKEQ. The CDR3 extends over 14 amino acids. The CDR3 sequence is CASSQDQGSYGYTF. In DNA, the CDR3 is TGTGCCAGCAGCCAAGACCAGGGAAGCTATGGCTACACCTTC.

V usage is TRBV11-2 and J usage is TRBJ1-3; D unclear. Germline CDR1 is SGHAT and CDR2 is FQNNGV. V lost 8 bases and J 2 bases, leaving 7 bases between the germline ends. This CDR3 region has 12 residues. The CDR3 loop is CASATAGNTIYF. The CDR3 nucleotides are TGTGCCAGCGCCACAGCTGGAAACACCATATATTTT.

This chain joins TRBV10-1 and TRBJ1-3; maybe TRBD1 (6 bases). Trimming removed 6 bases at V and 4 bases at J, with 10 bases between. The CDR3 length is 13 residues. CDR1 is WNHNN, CDR2 SYGVQD, per germline (reference sequence). The CDR3 spells CASSGGQGNTIYF. The CDR3 nucleotides read TGCGCCAGCAGCGGGGGGCAAGGAAACACCATATATTTT.

This rearrangement joins TRBV18 to TRBJ2-2, with 7 bases aligning to TRBD1. The V gene end was trimmed by 0 bases and the J gene end by 3 bases; junction bases not matched to a gene: 4. This CDR3 is 16 amino acids long. Germline V CDR1 and CDR2: KGHSH, LQKENI. In nucleotides, the CDR3 is TGTGCCAGCTCACCACCGGGACAGTGGGACACCGGGGAGCTGTTTTTT. Amino acids: CASSPPGQWDTGELFF.

The chain links TRBV5-5 to TRBJ2-1; 7 bases align to TRBD2. There are 16 residues in the CDR3. J gave up 7 bases and V 0 bases, and 10 bases lay outside the gene matches. CDR1 is SGHKS, CDR2 YYEKEE, per germline (reference sequence). The CDR3 is CASSLVPSGDLNEQFF. The CDR3 nucleotides are TGTGCCAGCAGCTTGGTACCTAGCGGTGATTTAAATGAGCAGTTCTTC.

The rearrangement links TRBV7-9 to TRBJ2-1; TRBD2 agrees at 11 bases. Unmatched junction bases numbered 4, after V lost 5 bases and J lost 7 bases. Looked up from germline, CDR1 is SEHNR and CDR2 is FQNEAQ (reference sequence). The CDR3 loop spans 14 amino acids. CDR3 loop: CASSPTSGRNEQFF. CDR3 in DNA: TGTGCCAGCAGCCCCACTAGCGGGAGAAATGAGCAGTTCTTC. Together with reference TRBV7-9 and TRBJ2-1, the CDR3 gives the full variable domain: DTGVSQNPRHKITKRGQNVTFRCDPISEHNRLYWYRQTLGQGPEFLTYFQNEAQLEKSRLLSDRFSAERPKGSFSTLEIQRTEQGDSAMYLCASSPTSGRNEQFFGPGTRLTVL.

This chain links TRBV5-1 with TRBJ2-7; 9 bases are a match to TRBD1. The CDR3 covers 17 residues. The germline V gene has CDR1 SGHRS and CDR2 YFSETQ. J gave up 0 bases and V 2 bases, and 9 bases lay outside the gene matches. The CDR3 sequence: CASSFTGGSGTSYEQYF. In DNA form, the CDR3 reads TGCGCCAGCAGCTTCACAGGGGGCTCGGGGACCTCCTACGAGCAGTACTTC.

J is TRBJ1-2 and V is TRBV9; D is unresolved. The CDR3 length is 14 residues. CDR1 is SGDLS, CDR2 YYNGEE, per germline. With 0 bases removed from V and 2 bases from J, the gap between germline ends came to 8 bases. Here the CDR3 DNA reads TGTGCCAGCAGCGTAGCTATCGGGAACTATGGCTACACCTTC. This sequence encodes CASSVAIGNYGYTF.

This rearrangement joins TRBV28 to TRBJ1-3, with 8 bases identical to TRBD1. The CDR3 runs 16 residues. The germline V gene encodes CDR1 MDHEN and CDR2 SYDVKM. The V segment lost 5 bases and the J segment 1 base; nucleotides outside the gene matches: 7. CDR3 loop: CASSTRQGPSGNTIYF. The CDR3 DNA reads TGTGCCAGCAGTACACGACAGGGGCCGTCTGGAAACACCATATATTTT.

The chain recombines TRBV4-3 with TRBJ2-7; TRBD2 agrees at 16 bases. V shed 2 bases, J shed 2 bases, and the junction held 9 bases outside the gene matches. The V gene's germline CDR1 is LGHNA and CDR2 YSLEER. This CDR3 is built from 19 residues. The CDR3 region is CASSQRRVGTSGRAYEQYF. The CDR3, as DNA: TGCGCCAGCAGCCAACGCCGAGTAGGGACTAGCGGGAGGGCCTACGAGCAGTACTTC.

The chain employs TRBV7-3 and TRBJ2-1; TRBD1 agrees at 9 bases. The CDR3 extends over 17 amino acids. Germline V CDR1 and CDR2: SGHTA, FQGTGA. V was clipped by 2 bases and J by 0 bases; unmatched bases: 5. The CDR3 here is CASSLAGTGSSYNEQFF. The CDR3 DNA follows: TGTGCCAGCAGCTTAGCCGGGACAGGGAGCTCCTACAATGAGCAGTTCTTC.

This rearrangement joins TRBV28 to TRBJ1-1; TRBD1 is a possible D gene (6 bases). Trimming removed 8 bases from V and 6 bases from J, with 22 bases in between. Germline V gene lookup returns CDR1 MDHEN and CDR2 SYDVKM. The CDR3 consists of 15 residues. The CDR3, as DNA: TGTGCCAGCCTCCGGCCGACAGGCTTAGGGGCTGAAGCTTTCTTT. Its translation: CASLRPTGLGAEAFF.

This sequence joins TRBV30 and TRBJ2-1; no clear D gene. V dropped 4 bases and J dropped 0 bases, with 10 bases sitting between them. CDR3 length: 14 residues. Germline V CDR1 and CDR2: GTSNPN, SVGIG (reference sequence). The CDR3 DNA reads as TGTGCCTGGAAAAAAACGAGCTCCTACAATGAGCAGTTCTTC. It is translated as CAWKKTSSYNEQFF.

The chain has TRBV30 and TRBJ1-5; maybe TRBD1 (6 bases). The CDR3 loop spans 15 amino acids. Trimming pared 3 bases from V and 4 bases from J, leaving 16 bases between. The germline V gene has CDR1 GTSNPN and CDR2 SVGIG (reference sequence). The CDR3 nucleotides are TGTGCCTGGAGGGGACGGGGGGCGCGGAATCAGCCCCAGCATTTT. Amino acids: CAWRGRGARNQPQHF.

The chain is built from TRBV10-3 and TRBJ2-7; TRBD2 might be the D (8 bases). The germline V gene encodes CDR1 ENHRY and CDR2 SYGVKD. The CDR3 contains 16 residues. Trimming removed 6 bases from V and 7 bases from J, with 25 bases in between. The DNA for the CDR3 is TGTGCCATCAGCGGACCGGGACTAGGGGGCCTCAAAGAGCAGTACTTC. Translation gives CAISGPGLGGLKEQYF.

CDR3 amino acids: CAWSVSTDTQYF. The DNA of the CDR3 is TGTGCCTGGAGTGTCTCCACAGATACGCAGTATTTT. The chain links TRBV30 to TRBJ2-3, with D unclear. Germline V gene sequence: CDR1 GTSNPN, CDR2 SVGIG (reference sequence). The CDR3 has 12 residues. The V and J ends lost 0 bases and 2 bases respectively, with 3 bases between them.

This rearrangement joins TRBV24-1 to TRBJ2-2; 7 bases fit TRBD1. Trimming at V came to 4 bases and at J to 5 bases, leaving 9 bases not matched to a gene. This CDR3 has 16 residues. CDR1 and CDR2 (germline): KGHDR, SFDVKD. The CDR3 DNA reads TGTGCCACCAGTGACCCCAGAACAGGGGAGACCGGGGAGCTGTTTTTT. This codes for CATSDPRTGETGELFF.

This clone has only one observation. The chain carries TRBV27 and TRBJ1-5; D is possibly TRBD1 (6 bases). The CDR3 is 15 amino acids. With 4 bases removed from V and 4 bases from J, the gap between germline ends came to 14 bases. The germline gives CDR1 MNHEY, CDR2 SMNVEV (reference sequence). CDR3 in DNA: TGTGCCAGCAGTTCCGACAGGACCCGAAATCAGCCCCAGCATTTT. Its translation is CASSSDRTRNQPQHF.

The chain joins TRBV5-4 to TRBJ1-2; a weak D match, TRBD1 (5 bases). V dropped 3 bases and J dropped 5 bases, with 17 bases sitting between them. Germline CDR1 is SGHNT and CDR2 is YYREEE (reference sequence). This CDR3 is built from 15 residues. CDR3 sequence (DNA): TGTGCCAGCAGCTCGAAAAAGGGGACTTCTTATGGCTACACCTTC. Protein product: CASSSKKGTSYGYTF.

On this clone itself: The same CDR3 arises from other DNA sequences in this sample as well. The chain has TRBV24-1 and TRBJ1-2; tentatively, D is TRBD1 (5 bases). CDR3 length: 14 residues. Per germline, CDR1 KGHDR and CDR2 SFDVKD. With 4 bases removed from V and 0 bases from J, the gap between germline ends came to 8 bases. This CDR3 is CATSEGRANYGYTF. The CDR3, as DNA: TGTGCCACCAGTGAGGGCAGGGCTAACTATGGCTACACCTTC.

The J gene is TRBJ2-5, the V gene TRBV4-3; 7 nucleotides align to TRBD2. Germline V gives CDR1 LGHNA, CDR2 YSLEER. The CDR3 has 13 amino acids. V shed 0 bases, J shed 5 bases, and the junction held 0 bases outside the gene matches. The CDR3 reads CASSQDGRETQYF. The CDR3 nucleotides are TGCGCCAGCAGCCAAGACGGGAGGGAGACCCAGTACTTC.

V and J are TRBV5-1 and TRBJ2-7; TRBD1 agrees at 9 bases. This CDR3 has 13 amino acids. The V and J ends lost 4 bases and 4 bases, in that order; junction bases with no gene match: 3. CDR1 and CDR2 (germline): SGHRS, YFSETQ. CDR3 DNA: TGCGCCAGCAGCCGGGACAGGGCTTACGAGCAGTACTTC. The encoded protein is CASSRDRAYEQYF.